A selection of T cell receptor beta chains follows, all from one sample in a study of long-term antiretroviral therapy in people with HIV. Only in-frame clones appear in the TCRdb table, and some are missing; sequencing was by immunoSEQ multiplex PCR. The sample records 20,000 to 25,000 clones, about 72% being singletons. The sequencing here drew on unsorted PBMCs, taken around 1.7 years before starting antiretroviral therapy. These receptors were collected from a woman in her 40s with HIV. CDR3s leave out the opening cysteine and the closing phenylalanine or tryptophan. A D gene is named only where the DNA matches it firmly.

12,NA,TRBV9,TRBJ2-7,ASSVGAISYEQY
12,TRBD1,TRBV27,TRBJ1-1,ASSTRTGRTEAF
12,NA,TRBV9,TRBJ2-7,ASSGGGDTYEQY
13,TRBD2,TRBV9,TRBJ2-3,ASSVSGSEADTQY
13,NA,TRBV6-1,TRBJ2-7,ASSEEGGRTYEQY
13,TRBD2,TRBV6-4,TRBJ2-3,ASSGGRESTDTQY
9,NA,TRBV7-8,TRBJ2-5,ASSSQGTQY
13,NA,TRBV27,TRBJ2-4,ASRTLAGVKNIQY
13,TRBD2,TRBV2,TRBJ2-7,ASRILASPSYEQY
13,NA,TRBV4-2,TRBJ1-5,ASSQDPRGGQPQH
14,TRBD2,TRBV11-1,TRBJ2-3,ASSSIAGGLGDTQY
13,NA,TRBV5-4,TRBJ1-1,ASSLAGALNTEAF
11,NA,TRBV18,TRBJ1-1,ASSQRAGSEAF
13,NA,TRBV18,TRBJ2-7,ASSPSPRDVYEQY
13,NA,TRBV5-1,TRBJ1-1,ASSPLPGENTEAF
15,NA,TRBV27,TRBJ2-2,ASRSGTVESVTGELF
11,NA,TRBV7-2,TRBJ1-3,ASSLDQGNTIY
11,NA,TRBV27,TRBJ1-5,ASSLGPNQPQH
15,TRBD2,TRBV7-9,TRBJ2-2,ASSPSGGIPYTGELF
11,NA,TRBV21-1,TRBJ1-2,ASSKSGIYGYT
11,NA,TRBV10-1,TRBJ1-2,ATGPGRDYGYT
12,TRBD1,TRBV7-9,TRBJ1-6,ASSPGQGGSPLH
12,NA,TRBV7-9,TRBJ2-7,ASSLGSRPYEQY
14,TRBD1,TRBV6-5,TRBJ2-7,ASSYSRTGDGYEQY
10,NA,TRBV5-6,TRBJ1-1,ASSLRSPEAF
11,NA,TRBV7-9,TRBJ2-5,ASSLAGRETQY
15,TRBD2,TRBV5-1,TRBJ2-3,ASSLAGQRELGDTQY
16,TRBD1,TRBV7-2,TRBJ2-7,ASSSEGGTGESSYEQY
12,NA,TRBV7-9,TRBJ1-1,ASTLSEMNTEAF
13,TRBD1,TRBV5-6,TRBJ2-3,ASSSRDRGPDTQY
13,TRBD1,TRBV30,TRBJ1-2,ASGQGANVFYGYT
12,NA,TRBV6-5,TRBJ1-2,ASSSYQGSYGYT
12,NA,TRBV19,TRBJ1-4,ASRLTGTGEKLF
12,NA,TRBV11-3,TRBJ2-2,ASSLVPYTGELF
11,NA,TRBV19,TRBJ1-5,ASSYRINQPQH
17,TRBD2,TRBV4-1,TRBJ2-6,ASSQDLAGAFSGANVLT
12,TRBD1,TRBV6-6,TRBJ1-1,ASRPGTGNTEAF
13,TRBD1,TRBV6-1,TRBJ1-2,ASSAPGGAGYGYT
13,NA,TRBV5-1,TRBJ1-1,ASSFNGAQGTEAF
13,TRBD1,TRBV5-1,TRBJ2-7,ASSLGDREGHEQY
14,TRBD2,TRBV30,TRBJ2-1,AWSQYSGGALDEQF
13,TRBD1,TRBV5-1,TRBJ2-7,ASRDPGQGDYEQY
14,NA,TRBV7-9,TRBJ1-5,ASSLGESGWGQPQH
11,NA,TRBV7-2,TRBJ1-1,ASSIGRMGEAF
11,NA,TRBV30,TRBJ1-1,AWSVGVDTEAF
16,NA,TRBV10-3,TRBJ2-7,AISEYEQRDFSSYEQY
11,TRBD1,TRBV25-1,TRBJ1-2,ASSDLDRGGYT
15,TRBD2,TRBV29-1,TRBJ2-3,SVFLLAGEESTDTQY
10,NA,TRBV7-9,TRBJ2-1,ASSLRPDEQF
12,TRBD2,TRBV11-2,TRBJ2-5,ASCRLAGDETQY
12,NA,TRBV5-1,TRBJ1-2,ASSLEGSNYGYT
12,NA,TRBV6-6,TRBJ1-1,ASSLLGQSEEAF
12,NA,TRBV5-6,TRBJ1-2,ASGLPPGSYGYT
13,NA,TRBV7-9,TRBJ1-4,ASSFLSQGGEKLF
13,TRBD2,TRBV27,TRBJ2-7,ASSYSGSSPYEQY
14,TRBD2,TRBV5-1,TRBJ2-7,ASSSYLAGRQGEQY
11,NA,TRBV15,TRBJ2-1,ATSPTSGSEQF
12,TRBD1,TRBV9,TRBJ1-3,ASSVQTGANTIY
10,NA,TRBV19,TRBJ2-7,ASGSWGYEQY
13,TRBD2,TRBV6-5,TRBJ2-3,ASNRLAGSTDTQY